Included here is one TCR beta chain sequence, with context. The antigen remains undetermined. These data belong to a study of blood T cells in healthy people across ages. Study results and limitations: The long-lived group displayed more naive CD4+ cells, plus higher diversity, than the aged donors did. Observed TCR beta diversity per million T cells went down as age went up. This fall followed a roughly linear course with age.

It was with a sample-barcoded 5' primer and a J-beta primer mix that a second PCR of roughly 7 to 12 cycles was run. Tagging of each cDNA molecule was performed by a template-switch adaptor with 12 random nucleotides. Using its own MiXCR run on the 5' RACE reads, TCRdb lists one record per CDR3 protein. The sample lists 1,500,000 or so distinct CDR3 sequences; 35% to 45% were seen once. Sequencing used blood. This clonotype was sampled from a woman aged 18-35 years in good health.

This CDR3 is CASGPVGTGFETQYF. In nucleotides, the CDR3 is TGCGCCAGCGGGCCCGTGGGGACAGGCTTTGAGACCCAGTACTTC. V and J are TRBV4-1 and TRBJ2-5; TRBD1 agrees at 8 bases. The CDR3 has 15 residues. V dropped 8 bases and J dropped 5; count of bases not matched to a gene: 13. Germline V gives CDR1 MGHRA, CDR2 YSYEKL.